This TCR beta chain was captured in a study of blood T cell repertoires in COVID-19. Study as a whole: Both acute and convalescent COVID-19 samples were obtained from the United States, Italy and Spain. Sources were T cells, B-cell-depleted T cells, or PBMCs; the material itself was cDNA or gDNA.

In the study's own analysis: It was from reference gene primer amplification that nucleated cell counts were estimated. Sequencing used immunoSEQ multiplex PCR; TCRdb keeps in-frame clones, though not all of them. V, J and clone size are those of that table, while D and trimming were read from the DNA. The repertoire consists of 240,000 or so clones, with roughly 90% occurring once and the leading ten covering just under 0.8%. Trimming removed 2 bases at V and 3 bases at J, with 15 bases between. Germline-derived CDR1 and CDR2 are MNHEY and SVGEGT. This CDR3 has 16 residues. The chain recombines TRBV6-2 or TRBV6-3 with TRBJ2-3; D uncertain. The sample taken for sequencing was peripheral blood. This receptor was identified in a woman in her 30s with acute or convalescent COVID-19. The CDR3 loop is CASSYELTARTDTQYF. DNA for the CDR3: TGTGCCAGCAGTTACGAACTCACGGCCAGGACAGATACGCAGTATTTT.